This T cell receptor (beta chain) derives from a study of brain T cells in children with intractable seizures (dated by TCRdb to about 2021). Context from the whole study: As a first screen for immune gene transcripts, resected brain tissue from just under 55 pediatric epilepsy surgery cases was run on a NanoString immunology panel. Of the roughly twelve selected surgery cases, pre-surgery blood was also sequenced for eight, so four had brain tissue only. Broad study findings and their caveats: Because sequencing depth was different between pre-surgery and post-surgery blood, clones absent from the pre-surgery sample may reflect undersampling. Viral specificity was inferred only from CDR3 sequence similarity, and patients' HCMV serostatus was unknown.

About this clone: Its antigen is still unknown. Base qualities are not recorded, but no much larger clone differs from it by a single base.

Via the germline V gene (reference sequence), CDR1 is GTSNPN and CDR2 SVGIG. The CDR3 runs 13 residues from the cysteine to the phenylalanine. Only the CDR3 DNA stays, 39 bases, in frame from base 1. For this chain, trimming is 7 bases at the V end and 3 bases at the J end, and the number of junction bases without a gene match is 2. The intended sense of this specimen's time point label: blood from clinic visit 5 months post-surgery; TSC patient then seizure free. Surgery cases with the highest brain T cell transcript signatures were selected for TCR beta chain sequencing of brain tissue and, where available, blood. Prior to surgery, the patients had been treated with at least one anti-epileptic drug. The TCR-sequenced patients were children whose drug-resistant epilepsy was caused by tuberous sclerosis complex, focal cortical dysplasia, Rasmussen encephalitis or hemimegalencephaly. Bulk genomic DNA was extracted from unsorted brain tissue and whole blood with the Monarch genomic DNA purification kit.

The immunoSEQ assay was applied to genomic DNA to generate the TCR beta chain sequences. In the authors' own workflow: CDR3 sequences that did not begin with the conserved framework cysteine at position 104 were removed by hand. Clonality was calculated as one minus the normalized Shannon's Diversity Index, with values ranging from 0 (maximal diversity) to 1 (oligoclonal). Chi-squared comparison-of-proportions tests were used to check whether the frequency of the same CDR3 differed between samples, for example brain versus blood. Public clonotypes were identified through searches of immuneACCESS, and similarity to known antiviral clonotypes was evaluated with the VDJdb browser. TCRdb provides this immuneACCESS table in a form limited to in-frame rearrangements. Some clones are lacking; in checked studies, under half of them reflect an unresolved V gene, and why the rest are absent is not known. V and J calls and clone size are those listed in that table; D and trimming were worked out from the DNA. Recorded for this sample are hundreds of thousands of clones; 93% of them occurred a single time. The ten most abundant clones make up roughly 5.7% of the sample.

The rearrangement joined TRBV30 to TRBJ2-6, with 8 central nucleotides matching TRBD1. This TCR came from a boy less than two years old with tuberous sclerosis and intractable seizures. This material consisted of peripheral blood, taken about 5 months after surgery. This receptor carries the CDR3 CASGGSGANVLTF. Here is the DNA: TGTGCCTCAGGGGGCAGTGGGGCCAACGTCCTGACTTTC.